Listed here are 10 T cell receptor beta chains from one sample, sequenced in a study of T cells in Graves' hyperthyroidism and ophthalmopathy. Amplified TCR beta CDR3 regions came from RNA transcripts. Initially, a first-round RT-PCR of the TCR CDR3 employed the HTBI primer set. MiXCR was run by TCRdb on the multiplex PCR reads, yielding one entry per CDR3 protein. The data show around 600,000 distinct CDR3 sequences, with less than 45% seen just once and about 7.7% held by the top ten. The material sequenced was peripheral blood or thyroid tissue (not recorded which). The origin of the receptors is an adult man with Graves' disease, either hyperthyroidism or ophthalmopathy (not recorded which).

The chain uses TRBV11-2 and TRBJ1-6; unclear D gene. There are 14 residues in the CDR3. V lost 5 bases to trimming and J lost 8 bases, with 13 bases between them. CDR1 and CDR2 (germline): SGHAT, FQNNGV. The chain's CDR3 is CASSPDGEDSPLHF. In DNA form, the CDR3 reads TGTGCCAGCAGCCCGGACGGGGAAGATTCACCCCTCCACTTT.

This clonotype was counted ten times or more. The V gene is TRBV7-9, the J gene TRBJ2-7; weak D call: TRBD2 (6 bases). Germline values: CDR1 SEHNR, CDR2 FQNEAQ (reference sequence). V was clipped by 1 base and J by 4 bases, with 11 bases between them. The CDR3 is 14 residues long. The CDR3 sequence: CASSLDPGGYEQYF. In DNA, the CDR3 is TGTGCCAGCAGCTTAGATCCAGGAGGGTACGAGCAGTACTTC.

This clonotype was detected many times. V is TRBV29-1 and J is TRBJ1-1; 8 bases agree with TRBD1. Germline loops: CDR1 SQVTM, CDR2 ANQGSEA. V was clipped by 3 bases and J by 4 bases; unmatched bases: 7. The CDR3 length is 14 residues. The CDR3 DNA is TGCAGCGTTGATCAGGGGGCTGATGGCACTGAAGCTTTCTTT. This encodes CSVDQGADGTEAFF.

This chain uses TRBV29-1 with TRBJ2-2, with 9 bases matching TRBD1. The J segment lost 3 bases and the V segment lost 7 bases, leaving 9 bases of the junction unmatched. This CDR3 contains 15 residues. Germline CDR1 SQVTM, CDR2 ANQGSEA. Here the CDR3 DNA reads TGCAGCGGACTGGGACAGGGCTTCGACACCGGGGAGCTGTTTTTT. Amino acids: CSGLGQGFDTGELFF.

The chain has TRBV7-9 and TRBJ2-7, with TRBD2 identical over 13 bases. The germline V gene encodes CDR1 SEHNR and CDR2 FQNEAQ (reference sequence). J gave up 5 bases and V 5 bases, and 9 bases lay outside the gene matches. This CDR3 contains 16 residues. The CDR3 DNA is TGTGCCAGCAGCCGAGGACTAGCGGGGGCTAGAAACGAGCAGTACTTC. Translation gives CASSRGLAGARNEQYF.

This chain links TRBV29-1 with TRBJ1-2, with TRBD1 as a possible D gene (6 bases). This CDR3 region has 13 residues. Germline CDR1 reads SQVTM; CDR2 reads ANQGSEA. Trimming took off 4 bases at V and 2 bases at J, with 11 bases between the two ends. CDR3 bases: TGCAGCGTTGCAGAACAGGGCAACTATGGCTACACCTTC. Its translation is CSVAEQGNYGYTF.

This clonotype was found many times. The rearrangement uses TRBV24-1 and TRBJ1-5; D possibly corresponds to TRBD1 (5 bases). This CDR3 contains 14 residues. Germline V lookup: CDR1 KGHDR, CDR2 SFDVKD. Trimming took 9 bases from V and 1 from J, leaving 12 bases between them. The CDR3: CATGMGGSNQPQHF. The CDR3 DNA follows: TGTGCCACCGGGATGGGGGGAAGCAATCAGCCCCAGCATTTT.

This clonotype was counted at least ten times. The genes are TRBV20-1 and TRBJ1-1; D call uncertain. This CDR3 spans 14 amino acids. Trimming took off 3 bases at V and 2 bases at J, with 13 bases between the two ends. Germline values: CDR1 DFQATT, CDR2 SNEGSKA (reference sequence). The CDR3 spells CSASSGQYNTEAFF. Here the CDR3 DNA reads TGCAGTGCTAGTTCCGGTCAGTACAACACTGAAGCTTTCTTT.

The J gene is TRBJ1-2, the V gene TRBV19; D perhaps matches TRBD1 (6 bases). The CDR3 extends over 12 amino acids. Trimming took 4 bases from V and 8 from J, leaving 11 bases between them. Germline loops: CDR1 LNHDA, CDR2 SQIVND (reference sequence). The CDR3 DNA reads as TGTGCCAGTAGTACAGGGGAGGGAGGCTACACCTTC. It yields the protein CASSTGEGGYTF.

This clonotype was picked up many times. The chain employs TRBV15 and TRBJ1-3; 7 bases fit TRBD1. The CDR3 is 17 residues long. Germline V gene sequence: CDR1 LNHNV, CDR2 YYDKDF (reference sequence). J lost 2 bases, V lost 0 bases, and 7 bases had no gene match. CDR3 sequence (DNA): TGTGCCACCAGCAGAGATCGACAGGGAATTCCTGGAAACACCATATATTTT. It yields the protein CATSRDRQGIPGNTIYF.